This T cell receptor beta chain came from a study of blood T cells in healthy people across ages. Study outcomes and limitations: No conclusive comparison of naive versus antigen-experienced cells was possible with unsorted PBMCs.

For this clonotype: Its antigen is currently unknown.

Per the germline V gene, CDR1 is MDHEN and CDR2 is SYDVKM. This CDR3 is built from 12 residues. The germline V and J ends were trimmed by 5 bases and 1 base, with 5 bases remaining between them. Combining a sample-barcoded 5' primer with a J-beta primer mix, a second PCR ran for about 6 to 11 cycles. Sequencing yielded, for each sample, at least 2.5 million paired-end reads carrying CDR3. From the 5' RACE reads, TCRdb called clonotypes with MiXCR, one entry per CDR3 protein. There are around 520,000 distinct CDR3 sequences in the sample; around a quarter occur only once, and 3.6% lies in the top ten. The sample was also reused in another study, on T cells of mothers and their children. This second study says: The study sampled three healthy Caucasian mothers and their six children.

This chain uses TRBV28 with TRBJ1-2; no clear D. This clonotype originated in a boy aged 2 to 10 in good health. The sample was blood. CDR3 DNA sequence: TGTGCCAGCAGTCCCCTTAACTATGGCTACACCTTC. Its translation: CASSPLNYGYTF.